These T cell receptor beta chains were read from a single sample in a study of beta chain features in type 1 diabetes. Sequencing used immunoSEQ multiplex PCR; TCRdb keeps in-frame clones, though not all of them. The data contain about 450,000 clones, about an eighth of them singletons. The sequencing input was naive CD4+ T cells from blood. The receptors here all came from a woman aged 18-29 years in good health. Both conserved end residues are trimmed from each CDR3.

>10|TRBJ1-5|TRBV29-1
SAGTHNQPQH
>8|TRBJ2-1|TRBV2
AINRDEQF
>12|TRBJ1-2|TRBV6-5
ATIRGRRGYGYT
>12|TRBJ2-5|TRBV23-1
ASRKDSSQETQY
>15|TRBJ2-5|TRBV9
ASSVGRQGSIWETQY
>14|TRBJ2-5|TRBV4-1
ASSLFPLAFQETQY
>13|TRBJ2-3|TRBV6-1
ASSGVRTATDTQY
>15|TRBJ1-4|TRBV18
ASSPVTGTGVSEKLF
>16|TRBJ2-2|TRBV7-2
ASSPEAFVGGRRGELF
>14|TRBJ2-1|TRBV23-1
ASSRMTGSPYNEQF
>13|TRBJ2-3|TRBV19
ASSMDGPRADTQY